This TCR beta chain was sequenced for a study of cytomegalovirus exposure and HLA in healthy donors. Primers for the PCR totalled 60 Vbeta and 13 Jbeta. The authors' processing: The count from a later analysis was roughly 80 million unique TCR beta chains, 9 million to 12 million of them shared. The data were produced by immunoSEQ multiplex PCR, yet TCRdb's version contains in-frame clones alone and is incomplete. V and J calls and clone size are copied from that table; D and trimming were computed from the DNA. Of about 130,000 clones in the sample, over 65% were seen once. General observations from the study: Most of the TCR beta V segments (in an earlier analysis) were productive either about 87% or about 30% of the time.

Per the germline V gene, CDR1 is SGHTA and CDR2 is FQGNSA. V was shortened by 5 bases and J by 1 base, with 14 bases between the two germline ends. The CDR3 is 15 residues long. Comment on this clone: Its antigen is still unknown.

The chain employs TRBV7-2 and TRBJ1-1; maybe TRBD1 (5 bases). The sample consisted of PBMCs. The receptor was derived from a man between 18 and 35 years old in good health and CMV-seropositive. As DNA, the CDR3 is TGTGCCAGCAGCCCCAGCAGGGTGAGGAACACTGAAGCTTTCTTT. This translates into CASSPSRVRNTEAFF.